This T cell receptor (beta chain) emerged from a study of CD8 T cells in ankylosing spondylitis. Study observations and caveats: In the blood and synovial fluid of reactive arthritis, some motif variants had been previously reported. Disease-linked clones bore a CD8+ phenotype, appearing relatively rarely in peripheral blood. One TCR beta motif, made up of roughly eight highly homologous variants, appeared characteristic of ankylosing spondylitis blood. Matched ankylosing spondylitis synovial fluid reportedly showed significant enrichment of disease-linked clones.

Making the TCR beta libraries involved quantitative 5'-RACE with molecular barcodes. TCRdb itself ran the 5' RACE reads through MiXCR, one entry per CDR3 protein. The table includes about 500,000 distinct CDR3 sequences, roughly 5% detected once. Many counts were recorded for this clonotype. Its antigen is not known. This TCR derives from a male donor with ankylosing spondylitis. The specimen was blood, either unsorted or a sorted T cell fraction (not recorded which).

In DNA, the CDR3 is TGCAGTGCTCACCGGGACAGGGCCAACGAGCAGTACTTC. This translates into CSAHRDRANEQYF. This chain joins TRBV20-1 and TRBJ2-7, with 9 positions matching TRBD1. The CDR3 is 13 residues long. Germline V gene sequence: CDR1 DFQATT, CDR2 SNEGSKA (reference sequence). V was clipped by 5 bases and J by 5 bases; unmatched bases: 7.